This T cell receptor beta chain was recorded in a study of blood T cells in healthy people across ages. A sample-barcoded 5' primer and a J-beta primer mix were used in a second PCR of about 7 to 12 cycles. A 12-random-nucleotide template-switch adaptor tagged each cDNA molecule. TCRdb called the 5' RACE reads again in MiXCR, with one record for every CDR3 protein. Among over a million distinct CDR3 sequences listed, around 25% were seen once. At least 5.5 micrograms of total RNA were extracted per sample. The same data also contributed to another study, on T cells of mothers and their children.

The sequencing input was blood. This clonotype originated in a girl aged 2 to 10 in good health.

Written as DNA, the CDR3 is TGTGCCAGCAAGGGACTAGCAGATTACAATGAGCAGTTCTTC. It encodes CASKGLADYNEQFF. This sequence joins TRBV11-2 and TRBJ2-5; 9 bases map to TRBD2. The J call may be in error: the DNA end matches TRBJ2-1 better. Germline V CDR1 and CDR2: SGHAT, FQNNGV. This CDR3 region has 14 residues.